This T cell receptor beta chain was observed in a study of T cell responses to AZD1222 COVID-19 vaccine. This clone was found once. The antigen remains unidentified. Study-wide points: Repertoires were obtained only post-peak T cell response. Among the donors, most were white British and more were female, and clonal diversity was possibly underestimated. Epitopes outside B.1.351 and B.1.1.7 mutated regions reportedly drew nearly half of spike TCRs.

The CDR3 runs 15 residues. Looked up from germline, CDR1 is SGHTA and CDR2 is FQGTGA. The germline V and J ends were trimmed by 1 base and 1 base, with 5 bases remaining between them. The assay was immunoSEQ multiplex PCR, and TCRdb's table has in-frame clones only and misses some. The table has roughly 150,000 clones, roughly 84% seen once. This TCR was recovered from an adult in good health. Sequences were derived from peripheral blood, sampled on day 0 of AZD1222 vaccination. The chain employs TRBV7-3 and TRBJ2-6; D call uncertain. The CDR3, as DNA: TGTGCCAGCAGCTTAATGAGTTCTGGGGCCAACGTCCTGACTTTC. It is translated as CASSLMSSGANVLTF.